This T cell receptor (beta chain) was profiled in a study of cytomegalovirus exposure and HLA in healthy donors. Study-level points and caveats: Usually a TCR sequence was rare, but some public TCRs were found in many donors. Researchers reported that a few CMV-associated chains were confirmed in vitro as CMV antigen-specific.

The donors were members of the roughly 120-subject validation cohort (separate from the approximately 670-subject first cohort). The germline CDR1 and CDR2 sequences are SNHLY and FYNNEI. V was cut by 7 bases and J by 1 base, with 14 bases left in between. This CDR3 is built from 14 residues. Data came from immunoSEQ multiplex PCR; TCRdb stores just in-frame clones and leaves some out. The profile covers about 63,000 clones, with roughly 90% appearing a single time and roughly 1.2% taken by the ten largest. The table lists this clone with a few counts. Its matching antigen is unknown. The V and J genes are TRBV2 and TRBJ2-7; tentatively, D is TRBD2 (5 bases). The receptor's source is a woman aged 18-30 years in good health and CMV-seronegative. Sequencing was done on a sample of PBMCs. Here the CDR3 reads CASNERTGSYEQYF. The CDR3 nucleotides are TGTGCCAGCAACGAGAGAACGGGGTCCTACGAGCAGTACTTC. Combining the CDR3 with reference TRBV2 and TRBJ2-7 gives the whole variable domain EPEVTQTPSHQVTQMGQEVILRCVPISNHLYFYWYRQILGQKVEFLVSFYNNEISEKSEIFDDQFSVERPDGSNFTLKIRSTKLEDSAMYFCASNERTGSYEQYFGPGTRLTVT.